This T cell receptor (beta chain) was retrieved from a study of human T cells and chemical hapten exposure. The overall study: How much TCR each sample yielded varied, mostly because pooled library volumes differed slightly.

Stated time point: patch test 2, 6 weeks after DPC sensitization. Treatment noted: therapeutic diphenylcyclopropenone sensitization with weekly scalp DPC. In this sample, this clonotype turned up many times. This CDR3 spans 14 amino acids. Germline CDR1 is MNHEY and CDR2 is SMNVEV (reference sequence). The ends were cut back, 6 bases at V and 5 bases at J, with 11 bases in the middle. Original processing methods: The median was roughly 91,000 TCRs per sample, ranging roughly 20,000 to 690,600. TCRdb recomputed calls from the RACE reads with MiXCR, one row per CDR3 protein. The V and J calls here are based on TCRdb, not the publication. The data show a few hundred thousand distinct CDR3 sequences, about 6.9% seen once.

The sequence was collected from a woman under 30 with alopecia areata. Some clones in this sample may be carry-over from other donors' samples. The chain has TRBV27 and TRBJ1-6; weak D call: TRBD1 (5 bases). The sample consisted of whole blood, taken in connection with sensitization to the hapten diphenylcyclopropenone (DPC). The CDR3 DNA follows: TGTGCCAGCAGATCCGGGACGGATAATTCACCCCTCCACTTT. This translates into CASRSGTDNSPLHF.